The clone carrying this TCR beta chain was picked up many times. The antigen is not known. These data originate in a study of identical twins. One entry per CDR3 protein results from TCRdb running MiXCR on the 5' RACE reads. This table has approximately 630,000 distinct CDR3 sequences, under 8.5% appearing once. The study's findings and limits: Models underpredicted monozygotic twin sharing of out-of-frame TCR alpha.

These same data were also listed under a study on yellow fever vaccine responses in identical twins. As reported in that work: On the reported evidence, twins' vaccine T cell responses seemed partly convergent and partly personalized.

The sequence derives from a woman younger than 30 in good health. Material: PBMCs.

The CDR3 here is CASSAQGLVGEQYV. As DNA, the CDR3 is TGTGCCAGCAGCGCCCAGGGACTAGTAGGTGAGCAGTACGTC. The V call is TRBV5-6, the J call TRBJ2-7, with TRBD2 matching over 8 bases. V lost 4 bases and J lost 7; bases outside the gene matches: 10. This CDR3 spans 14 amino acids. CDR1 is SGHDT and CDR2 is YYEEEE in the germline V gene.